The 6 T cell receptor beta chains below come from one sample, sequenced in a study of CXCR3-negative and CXCR3-positive naive CD8 T cells. Findings and limits, study-wide: A higher hydrophobicity marked the TRB CDR3s of CXCR3-positive naive cells versus CXCR3-negative naive cells.

Researchers prepared the TRB cDNA libraries using 5' RACE with UMI labels. From the 5' RACE reads, TCRdb lists one entry per CDR3 protein and no DNA. Seen in this sample are over 150,000 distinct CDR3 sequences; the ten most common clones hold 0.45% to 0.6%. The antigens these receptors bind are not known. The sequenced sample was naive CXCR3+ CD8+ T cells from blood. Subset: CD45RO-CCR7+CD27+CD95- naive CD8+ T cells expressing CXCR3 (TNR3+). These receptors were obtained from a human donor in good health. Some clones in this sample may be carry-over from other donors' samples.

This chain uses TRBV6-2 or TRBV6-3 with TRBJ1-2. The CDR3 length is 11 residues. Germline-derived CDR1 and CDR2 are MNHEY and SVGEGT. CDR3 residues: CASGIGYGYTF.

The chain recombines TRBV7-9 with TRBJ2-7. CDR1 and CDR2 (germline): SEHNR, FQNEAQ (reference sequence). The CDR3 totals 12 residues. This CDR3 reads CASSFLGREQYF.

V and J are TRBV5-1 and TRBJ2-3; TCRdb indicates TRBD1, and absent DNA this call remains unverified. Germline V gene sequence: CDR1 SGHRS, CDR2 YFSETQ. The CDR3 totals 16 residues. The CDR3 sequence is CASSLGHRGLTDTQYF.

The V gene is TRBV15, the J gene TRBJ2-4; TCRdb names TRBD1, which stays unverified in the absence of DNA. Germline CDR1 reads LNHNV; CDR2 reads YYDKDF (reference sequence). The CDR3 sequence is 18 residues long. CDR3: CATSREQGVLLAKNIQYF.

The rearrangement uses TRBV14 and TRBJ2-5; TCRdb lists TRBD2, though no DNA is available to test this call. Per the germline V gene, CDR1 is SGHDN and CDR2 is FVKESK. This CDR3 is 14 amino acids long. The CDR3 sequence is CASSFWTSGETQYF.

The chain couples TRBV28 to TRBJ2-5; TCRdb outputs TRBD1, but without DNA this stays unchecked. This CDR3 is built from 15 residues. Germline V gives CDR1 MDHEN, CDR2 SYDVKM. CDR3 sequence reads: CAVQSPLFSGETQYF.